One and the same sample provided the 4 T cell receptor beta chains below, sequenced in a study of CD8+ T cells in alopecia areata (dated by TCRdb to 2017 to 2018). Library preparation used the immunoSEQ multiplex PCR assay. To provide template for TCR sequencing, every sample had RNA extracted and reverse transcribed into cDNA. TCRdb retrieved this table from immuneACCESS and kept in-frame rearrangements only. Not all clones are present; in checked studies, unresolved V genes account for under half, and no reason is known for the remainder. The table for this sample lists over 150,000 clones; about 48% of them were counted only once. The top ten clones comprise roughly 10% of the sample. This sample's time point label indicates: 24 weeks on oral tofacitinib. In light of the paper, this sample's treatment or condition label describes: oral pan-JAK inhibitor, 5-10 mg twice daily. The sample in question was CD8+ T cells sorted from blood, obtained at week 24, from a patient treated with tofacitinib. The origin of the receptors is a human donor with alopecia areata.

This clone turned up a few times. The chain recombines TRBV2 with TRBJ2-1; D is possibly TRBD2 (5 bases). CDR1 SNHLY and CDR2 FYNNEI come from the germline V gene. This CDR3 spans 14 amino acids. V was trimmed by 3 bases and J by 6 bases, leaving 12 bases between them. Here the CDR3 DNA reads TGTGCCAGCAGTGACGGAGGACTCTCCAATGAGCAGTTCTTC. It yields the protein CASSDGGLSNEQFF.

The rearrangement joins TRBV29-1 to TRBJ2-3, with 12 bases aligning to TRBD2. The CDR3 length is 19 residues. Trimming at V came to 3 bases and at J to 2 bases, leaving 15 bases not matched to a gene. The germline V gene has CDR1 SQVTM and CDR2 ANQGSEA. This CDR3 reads CSVEYPSSGGASNTDTQYF. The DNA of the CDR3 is TGCAGCGTTGAGTACCCATCTAGCGGGGGGGCGTCCAACACAGATACGCAGTATTTT.

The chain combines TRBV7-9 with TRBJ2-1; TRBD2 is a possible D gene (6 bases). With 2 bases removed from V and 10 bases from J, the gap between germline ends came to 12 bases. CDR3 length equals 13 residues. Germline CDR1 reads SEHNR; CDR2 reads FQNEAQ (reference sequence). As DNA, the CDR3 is TGTGCCAGCAGCTTAACGACGGGGGACGAGCAGTTCTTC. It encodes CASSLTTGDEQFF.

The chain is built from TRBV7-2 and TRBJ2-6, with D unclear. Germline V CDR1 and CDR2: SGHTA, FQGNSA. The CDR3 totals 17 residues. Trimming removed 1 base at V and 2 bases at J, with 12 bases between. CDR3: CASSLGSLITGANVLTF. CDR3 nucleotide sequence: TGTGCCAGCAGCTTAGGATCGCTAATTACTGGGGCCAACGTCCTGACTTTC. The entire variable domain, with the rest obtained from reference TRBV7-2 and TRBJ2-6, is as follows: GAGVSQSPSNKVTEKGKDVELRCDPISGHTALYWYRQSLGQGLEFLIYFQGNSAPDKSGLPSDRFSAERTGGSVSTLTIQRTQQEDSAVYLCASSLGSLITGANVLTFGAGSRLTVL.